This T cell receptor beta chain originates from a study of PD-L1 blockade in urothelial cancer. Time point given: pretreatment peripheral blood. Sequencing used immunoSEQ multiplex PCR; TCRdb keeps in-frame clones, though not all of them. The sample lists 45,000 to 60,000 clones; 80% to 85% were seen once. The source is a middle-aged man with urothelial cancer. Material: PBMCs, obtained around atezolizumab (anti-PD-L1) treatment.

The CDR3 region is CASNQTSGDGYEQYF. CDR3 nucleotide sequence: TGTGCCAGCAATCAGACTAGCGGGGACGGCTACGAGCAGTACTTC. The chain combines TRBV27 with TRBJ2-7, with 11 bases aligning to TRBD2. Trimming took 7 bases from V and 3 from J; bases not matched to a gene: 8. CDR1 is MNHEY and CDR2 is SMNVEV in the germline V gene (reference sequence). The CDR3 spans 15 residues.